There are many counts of the clone carrying this T cell receptor (beta chain). Construction of the TCR beta libraries employed iRepertoire HTBI primers in conjunction with Arm-PCR of CDR3 regions. TCRdb re-called the multiplex PCR reads through MiXCR, storing one row per CDR3 protein. This table holds some 250,000 distinct CDR3 sequences, approximately 18% found once. Time point noted: newly diagnosed GD, antithyroid drugs for less than 3 months. The TCR library was made from RNA that had been extracted from PBMCs in TRIzol. This sample is part of a study of regulatory T cells in long-lasting Graves disease. Germline V lookup: CDR1 SGHTA, CDR2 FQGNSA. V was pared by 5 bases and J by 5 bases, with 17 bases between. This CDR3 region has 15 residues. The same sample was also used in a study of T cells in Graves' hyperthyroidism and ophthalmopathy.

The receptor comes from a woman in her thirties with Graves disease. The V call is TRBV7-2, the J call TRBJ2-3, with unresolved D. Sequencing was performed on peripheral blood mononuclear cells (PBMCs), taken at new diagnosis, from a patient treated with antithyroid drugs. The CDR3 is CASSPRAERGDTQYF. DNA for the CDR3: TGTGCCAGCAGCCCCCGGGCTGAGAGAGGAGATACGCAGTATTTT.